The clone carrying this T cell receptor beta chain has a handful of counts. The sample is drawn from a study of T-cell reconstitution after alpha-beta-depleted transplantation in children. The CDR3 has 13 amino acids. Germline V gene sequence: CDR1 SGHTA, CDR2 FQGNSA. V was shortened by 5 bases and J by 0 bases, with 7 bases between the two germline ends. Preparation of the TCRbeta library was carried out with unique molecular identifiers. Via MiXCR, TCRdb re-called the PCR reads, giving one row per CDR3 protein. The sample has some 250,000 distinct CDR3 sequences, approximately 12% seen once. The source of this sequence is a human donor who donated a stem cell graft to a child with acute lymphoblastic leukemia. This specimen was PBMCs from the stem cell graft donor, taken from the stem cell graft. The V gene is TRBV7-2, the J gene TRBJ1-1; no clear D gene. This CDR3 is CASSTDLNTEAFF. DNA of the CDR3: TGTGCCAGCAGCACAGATTTGAACACTGAAGCTTTCTTT.